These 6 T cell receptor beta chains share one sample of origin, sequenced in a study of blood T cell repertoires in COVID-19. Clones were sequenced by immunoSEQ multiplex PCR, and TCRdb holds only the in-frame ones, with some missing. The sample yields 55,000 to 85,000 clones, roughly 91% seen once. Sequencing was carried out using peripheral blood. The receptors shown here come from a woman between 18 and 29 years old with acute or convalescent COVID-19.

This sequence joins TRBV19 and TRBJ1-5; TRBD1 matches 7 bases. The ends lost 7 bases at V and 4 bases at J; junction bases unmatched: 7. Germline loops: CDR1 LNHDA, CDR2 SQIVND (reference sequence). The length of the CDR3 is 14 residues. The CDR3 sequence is CASKGDRMNQPQHF. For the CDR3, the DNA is TGTGCCAGTAAGGGGGACAGAATGAATCAGCCCCAGCATTTT.

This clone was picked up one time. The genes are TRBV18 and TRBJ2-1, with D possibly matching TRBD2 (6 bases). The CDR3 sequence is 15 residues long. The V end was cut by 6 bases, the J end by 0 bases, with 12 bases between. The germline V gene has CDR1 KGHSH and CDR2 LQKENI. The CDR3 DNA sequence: TGTGCCAGCTCTCGCGGGACGGACTCCTACAATGAGCAGTTCTTC. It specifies CASSRGTDSYNEQFF.

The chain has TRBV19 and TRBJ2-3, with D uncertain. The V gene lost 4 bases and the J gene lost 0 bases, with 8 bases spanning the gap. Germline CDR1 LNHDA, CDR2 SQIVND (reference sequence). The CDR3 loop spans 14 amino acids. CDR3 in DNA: TGTGCCAGTAGTAGAGGTATTAGCACAGATACGCAGTATTTT. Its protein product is CASSRGISTDTQYF. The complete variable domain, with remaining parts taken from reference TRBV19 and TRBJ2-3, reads DGGITQSPKYLFRKEGQNVTLSCEQNLNHDAMYWYRQDPGQGLRLIYYSQIVNDFQKGDIAEGYSVSREKKESFPLTVTSAQKNPTAFYLCASSRGISTDTQYFGPGTRLTVL.

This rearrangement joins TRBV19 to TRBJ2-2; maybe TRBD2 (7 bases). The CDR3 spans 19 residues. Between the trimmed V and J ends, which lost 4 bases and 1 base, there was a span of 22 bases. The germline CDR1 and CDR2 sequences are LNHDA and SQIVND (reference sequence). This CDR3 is CASSTPRWGGGWNTGELFF. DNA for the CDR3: TGTGCCAGTAGTACCCCTCGCTGGGGGGGCGGGTGGAACACCGGGGAGCTGTTTTTT. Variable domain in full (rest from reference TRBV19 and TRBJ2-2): DGGITQSPKYLFRKEGQNVTLSCEQNLNHDAMYWYRQDPGQGLRLIYYSQIVNDFQKGDIAEGYSVSREKKESFPLTVTSAQKNPTAFYLCASSTPRWGGGWNTGELFFGEGSRLTVL.

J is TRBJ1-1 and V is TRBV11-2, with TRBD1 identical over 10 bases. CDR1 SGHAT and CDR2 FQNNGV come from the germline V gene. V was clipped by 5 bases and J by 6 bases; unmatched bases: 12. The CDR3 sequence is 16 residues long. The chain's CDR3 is CASSLLGWGQGSEAFF. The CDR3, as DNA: TGTGCCAGCAGCCTCCTGGGATGGGGACAGGGGTCTGAAGCTTTCTTT.

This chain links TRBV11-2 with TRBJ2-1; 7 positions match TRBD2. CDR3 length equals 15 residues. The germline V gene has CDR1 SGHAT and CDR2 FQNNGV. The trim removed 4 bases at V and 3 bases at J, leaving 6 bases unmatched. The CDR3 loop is CASSSGLVFYNEQFF. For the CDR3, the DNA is TGTGCCAGCAGCTCCGGACTAGTGTTCTACAATGAGCAGTTCTTC.